The 30 T cell receptor beta chains below come from one sample, sequenced in a study of response to subunit inactivated influenza vaccine. A single record per CDR3 protein comes from TCRdb applying MiXCR to the RT-PCR reads. The profile shows hundreds of thousands of distinct CDR3 sequences, approximately 15% of them singletons. Sequenced here: PBMCs from blood, sampled approximately 12 days after vaccination. The receptors originated from a man between 45 and 60 years old who received an inactivated influenza vaccine.

This clonotype was seen ten or more times. The chain employs TRBV7-2 and TRBJ2-5; TRBD1 or TRBD2 may be the D gene (5 bases each). CDR1 is SGHTA, CDR2 FQGNSA, per germline. The CDR3 totals 16 residues. V shed 7 bases and J shed 2 bases, with 20 bases lying between them. As DNA, the CDR3 is TGTGCCAGCACCGAGCGCGGGTTCAACAGGCAAGAGACCCAGTACTTC. It specifies CASTERGFNRQETQYF.

This clonotype was detected ten times or more. This chain connects TRBV2 to TRBJ1-6; D may be TRBD1 (5 bases). This CDR3 is 15 amino acids long. Per germline, CDR1 SNHLY and CDR2 FYNNEI. The germline V and J ends were trimmed by 4 bases and 7 bases, with 14 bases remaining between them. CDR3 sequence (DNA): TGTGCCAGCAGTGTGCGGGGGAGGGGAAATTCACCCCTCCACTTT. This gives the protein CASSVRGRGNSPLHF.

V and J are TRBV10-3 and TRBJ2-1; TRBD2 aligns across 8 bases. The CDR3 has 14 residues. The V gene end was trimmed by 10 bases and the J gene end by 4 bases; junction bases not matched to a gene: 9. Germline CDR1 and CDR2: ENHRY and SYGVKD. CDR3 loop: CATRREGEYNEQFF. The CDR3 DNA is TGTGCCACCCGTCGGGAGGGGGAGTACAATGAGCAGTTCTTC.

This clonotype was found many times. The rearrangement uses TRBV24-1 and TRBJ2-3, with a weak D call TRBD1 (5 bases). The germline V gene has CDR1 KGHDR and CDR2 SFDVKD. The CDR3 extends over 15 amino acids. V shed 4 bases and J shed 2 bases, with 12 bases lying between them. The CDR3 DNA reads TGTGCCACCAGTGACGAACCAGGGTACACAGATACGCAGTATTTT. As protein: CATSDEPGYTDTQYF.

This clonotype came up a few times. This sequence joins TRBV12-3 or TRBV12-4 and TRBJ1-5; no definite D call. The V gene lost 1 base and the J gene lost 3 bases, with 10 bases spanning the gap. The CDR3 totals 15 residues. The CDR3 reads CASSLGWSFNQPQHF. The CDR3 DNA sequence: TGTGCCAGCAGTTTAGGTTGGTCATTCAATCAGCCCCAGCATTTT.

The rearrangement uses TRBV7-9 and TRBJ2-5; D is unclear. CDR1 and CDR2 from the germline V gene are SEHNR and FQNEAQ (reference sequence). The V end was cut by 4 bases, the J end by 2 bases, with 14 bases between. The CDR3 contains 15 residues. CDR3 amino acids: CASSSDGRLQETQYF. For the CDR3, the DNA is TGTGCCAGCAGCTCCGACGGACGCTTACAAGAGACCCAGTACTTC. The whole variable domain, filled in from reference TRBV7-9 and TRBJ2-5, reads DTGVSQNPRHKITKRGQNVTFRCDPISEHNRLYWYRQTLGQGPEFLTYFQNEAQLEKSRLLSDRFSAERPKGSFSTLEIQRTEQGDSAMYLCASSSDGRLQETQYFGPGTRLLVL.

J is TRBJ2-7 and V is TRBV18, with D tentatively TRBD1 (6 bases). Germline CDR1 reads KGHSH; CDR2 reads LQKENI. V lost 3 bases and J 3 bases, leaving 9 bases between the germline ends. The CDR3 is 13 residues long. Here the CDR3 reads CASSPSRGYEQYF. The CDR3 DNA sequence: TGTGCCAGCTCACCGAGCAGGGGCTACGAGCAGTACTTC.

This clonotype occurred a few times. This chain uses TRBV6-2 or TRBV6-3 with TRBJ1-3; perhaps TRBD1 as D (5 bases). The CDR3 has 14 residues. V lost 6 bases and J 5 bases, leaving 14 bases between the germline ends. Germline CDR1 is MNHEY and CDR2 is SVGEGT. The CDR3 DNA sequence: TGTGCCAGCAGGGACGGAGGACATCGAAACACCATATATTTT. Translated, it gives CASRDGGHRNTIYF.

This clonotype was seen a few times. The CDR3 nucleotides read TGTGCCAGCAGCCAAATGACAGGTTCAACTAATGAAAAACTGTTTTTT. Translating gives CASSQMTGSTNEKLFF. V is TRBV11-2 and J is TRBJ1-4, with a weak D call TRBD1 (6 bases). The CDR3 runs to 16 residues. V lost 5 bases, J lost 0 bases, and 13 bases lay in between. From germline, CDR1 is SGHAT and CDR2 FQNNGV.

This clonotype was seen more than once but under ten times. The V gene is TRBV29-1, the J gene TRBJ2-3; perhaps TRBD2 as D (5 bases). The CDR3 loop spans 14 amino acids. The germline V gene encodes CDR1 SQVTM and CDR2 ANQGSEA. V was pared by 3 bases and J by 1 base, with 11 bases between. CDR3: CSVDGRRGTDTQYF. The DNA of the CDR3 is TGCAGCGTTGACGGACGGCGGGGCACAGATACGCAGTATTTT.

This clonotype was detected many times. CDR3 sequence (DNA): TGTGCCAGCAGCTTAGGGATCCGCTATGGCTACACCTTC. Protein: CASSLGIRYGYTF. This chain connects TRBV7-2 to TRBJ1-2; D is unresolved. Germline CDR1 is SGHTA and CDR2 is FQGNSA. The CDR3 runs to 13 residues. V was pared by 1 base and J by 4 bases, with 7 bases between.

This chain connects TRBV5-1 to TRBJ2-5, with a tentative D call TRBD1 (5 bases). The CDR3 is made up of 15 amino acids. Germline-derived CDR1 and CDR2 are SGHRS and YFSETQ. V lost 4 bases and J 5 bases, leaving 18 bases between the germline ends. Here the CDR3 reads CASSPSWGSAETQYF. In nucleotides, the CDR3 is TGCGCCAGCAGCCCGAGCTGGGGCAGTGCGGAGACCCAGTACTTC.

The rearrangement uses TRBV20-1 and TRBJ2-1, with 7 bases aligning to TRBD2. In germline, CDR1 is DFQATT, CDR2 SNEGSKA (reference sequence). V trimming: 0 bases; J trimming: 4 bases; junction bases outside the gene matches: 12. This CDR3 has 17 residues. The CDR3, as DNA: TGCAGTGCTAGAGATCTGTACCCTAGCGGAAAGTACAATGAGCAGTTCTTC. Its translation is CSARDLYPSGKYNEQFF.

The chain combines TRBV7-2 with TRBJ2-7; 7 nucleotides line up with TRBD2. Trimming cost V 5 bases and J 6 bases; bases outside gene matches: 7. The CDR3 extends over 13 amino acids. Looked up from germline, CDR1 is SGHTA and CDR2 is FQGNSA. The CDR3 loop is CASSKREGGEQYF. The CDR3 coding sequence is TGTGCCAGCAGCAAGCGGGAAGGAGGCGAGCAGTACTTC.

This chain links TRBV20-1 with TRBJ2-5, with D maybe TRBD2 (5 bases). CDR1 and CDR2 from the germline V gene are DFQATT and SNEGSKA (reference sequence). The CDR3 consists of 13 residues. The V end lost 5 bases, the J end lost 5 bases, and 15 bases lay between the germline ends. The CDR3: CSAWPRGPETQYF. The DNA for the CDR3 is TGCAGTGCTTGGCCCCGCGGGCCCGAGACCCAGTACTTC.

This clonotype was observed a handful of times. This chain links TRBV6-5 with TRBJ1-1; weak D call: TRBD1 (6 bases). The ends were cut back, 1 base at V and 5 bases at J, with 14 bases in the middle. The CDR3 has 15 amino acids. Germline V CDR1 and CDR2: MNHEY, SVGAGI. The CDR3 sequence: CASSYWQTGTTEAFF. For the CDR3, the DNA is TGTGCCAGCAGTTACTGGCAAACAGGGACGACTGAAGCTTTCTTT.

This clonotype appeared a few times. This sequence joins TRBV5-1 and TRBJ2-5; 14 bases are shared with TRBD2. J lost 1 base, V lost 4 bases, and 3 bases had no gene match. CDR3 size: 16 residues. Germline loops: CDR1 SGHRS, CDR2 YFSETQ. CDR3 coding DNA: TGCGCCAGCAGCCAGGGACTAGCGGGGGCCCAAGAGACCCAGTACTTC. It is translated as CASSQGLAGAQETQYF.

The rearrangement joins TRBV6-5 to TRBJ1-1; unclear D gene. The CDR3 loop spans 16 amino acids. V lost 0 bases and J lost 6, with 17 bases in between. Germline V gene lookup returns CDR1 MNHEY and CDR2 SVGAGI. The CDR3 here is CASSYSISGIGAEAFF. The DNA for the CDR3 is TGTGCCAGCAGTTACTCAATTTCGGGAATCGGGGCTGAAGCTTTCTTT.

This clonotype was observed at least ten times. CDR3 protein: CASRVQGAKQPQHF. The CDR3 DNA reads as TGTGCCAGCAGGGTGCAGGGGGCGAAACAGCCCCAGCATTTT. This chain links TRBV2 with TRBJ1-5; 8 positions match TRBD1. Trimming removed 6 bases from V and 7 bases from J; junction bases left unmatched: 8. The CDR3 contains 14 residues. Germline CDR1 SNHLY, CDR2 FYNNEI.

This chain connects TRBV5-1 to TRBJ1-1; D remains ambiguous. The germline V and J ends were trimmed by 0 bases and 1 base, with 10 bases remaining between them. There are 15 residues in the CDR3. Germline assignment: CDR1 SGHRS and CDR2 YFSETQ. The CDR3 sequence is CASSLAWGTNTEAFF. DNA for the CDR3: TGCGCCAGCAGCTTGGCCTGGGGAACGAACACTGAAGCTTTCTTT.

J is TRBJ2-2 and V is TRBV28; 7 bases are a match to TRBD1. J was trimmed by 7 bases and V by 5 bases; bases with no gene match: 7. Germline V gene sequence: CDR1 MDHEN, CDR2 SYDVKM. This CDR3 is 14 amino acids long. The CDR3 DNA is TGTGCCAGCAGTCCCGACAGGGTTAGCGGGGAGCTGTTTTTT. Translated: CASSPDRVSGELFF.

In its sample, this clonotype was seen many times. The rearrangement links TRBV20-1 to TRBJ2-3; D is undetermined. This CDR3 is 14 amino acids long. Trimming took 1 base from V and 0 from J, leaving 8 bases between them. CDR1 is DFQATT and CDR2 is SNEGSKA in the germline V gene (reference sequence). The chain's CDR3 is CSARGQTSTDTQYF. CDR3 coding DNA: TGCAGTGCTAGAGGGCAAACTAGCACAGATACGCAGTATTTT.

In its sample, this clonotype was seen many times. V gene TRBV28 combines with J gene TRBJ1-2; unclear D gene. CDR1 is MDHEN, CDR2 SYDVKM, per germline. The CDR3 has 16 amino acids. V gave up 2 bases and J gave up 5 bases, with 18 bases separating them. CDR3 region: CASSLVSGSTRYGYTF. As DNA, the CDR3 is TGTGCCAGCAGTTTAGTTTCGGGCAGTACCCGATATGGCTACACCTTC.

This chain joins TRBV2 and TRBJ2-7; D is unresolved. V lost 6 bases, J lost 6 bases, and 12 bases lay in between. In germline, CDR1 is SNHLY, CDR2 FYNNEI. This CDR3 has 12 amino acids. CDR3 sequence (DNA): TGTGCCAGCAGGGCCCCGGGTGGCGAGCAGTACTTC. This sequence encodes CASRAPGGEQYF.

V and J are TRBV4-1 and TRBJ2-7, with unresolved D. Between the trimmed V and J ends, which lost 1 base and 0 bases, there was a span of 13 bases. The germline V gene encodes CDR1 MGHRA and CDR2 YSYEKL. This CDR3 has 16 amino acids. Written as DNA, the CDR3 is TGCGCCAGCAGCCAAGTCTGGGGTAGGAGCTCCTACGAGCAGTACTTC. As protein: CASSQVWGRSSYEQYF.

The table lists this clonotype with a count of one. The chain joins TRBV18 to TRBJ2-4, with D perhaps assigned TRBD1 or TRBD2 (5 bases each). The germline V and J ends were trimmed by 3 bases and 0 bases, with 12 bases remaining between them. The CDR3 extends over 16 amino acids. Germline V gene lookup returns CDR1 KGHSH and CDR2 LQKENI. CDR3 nucleotide sequence: TGTGCCAGCTCACCCGGGGCCCAACTAGCCAAAAACATTCAGTACTTC. Its translation: CASSPGAQLAKNIQYF.

This chain joins TRBV6-1 and TRBJ2-7, with D perhaps assigned TRBD1 or TRBD2 (6 bases each). V gave up 5 bases and J gave up 5 bases, with 19 bases separating them. Germline V gene sequence: CDR1 MNHNS, CDR2 SASEGT. This CDR3 is built from 15 residues. This chain's CDR3 is CASSLLRRGSDEQYF. The DNA for the CDR3 is TGTGCCAGCAGTCTCCTTCGGAGGGGGTCCGACGAGCAGTACTTC.

This clonotype was recorded a few times. The rearrangement joins TRBV7-9 to TRBJ2-7; possible D gene TRBD1, 6 bases. V lost 3 bases to trimming and J lost 5 bases, with 14 bases between them. This CDR3 comprises 14 residues. The germline gives CDR1 SEHNR, CDR2 FQNEAQ (reference sequence). Here the CDR3 DNA reads TGTGCCAGCAGCTTCGTCGGCAGGGGACACGAGCAGTACTTC. Its translation is CASSFVGRGHEQYF.

The V and J genes are TRBV6-5 and TRBJ2-3; D remains ambiguous. Trimming removed 1 base at V and 0 bases at J, with 8 bases between. Germline-derived CDR1 and CDR2 are MNHEY and SVGAGI. The CDR3 totals 15 residues. The CDR3 nucleotides are TGTGCCAGCAGTTACTGGTCGCATAGCACAGATACGCAGTATTTT. This sequence encodes CASSYWSHSTDTQYF.

The DNA of the CDR3 is TGTGCCAGCAGTTCCCCTGGGCGGGCCCTCGCCAAGCAGTACTTC. Translated, it gives CASSSPGRALAKQYF. The chain is built from TRBV27 and TRBJ2-7; possibly TRBD2 for D (5 bases). The CDR3 spans 15 residues. Looked up from germline, CDR1 is MNHEY and CDR2 is SMNVEV (reference sequence). Trimming removed 4 bases at V and 8 bases at J, with 21 bases between.